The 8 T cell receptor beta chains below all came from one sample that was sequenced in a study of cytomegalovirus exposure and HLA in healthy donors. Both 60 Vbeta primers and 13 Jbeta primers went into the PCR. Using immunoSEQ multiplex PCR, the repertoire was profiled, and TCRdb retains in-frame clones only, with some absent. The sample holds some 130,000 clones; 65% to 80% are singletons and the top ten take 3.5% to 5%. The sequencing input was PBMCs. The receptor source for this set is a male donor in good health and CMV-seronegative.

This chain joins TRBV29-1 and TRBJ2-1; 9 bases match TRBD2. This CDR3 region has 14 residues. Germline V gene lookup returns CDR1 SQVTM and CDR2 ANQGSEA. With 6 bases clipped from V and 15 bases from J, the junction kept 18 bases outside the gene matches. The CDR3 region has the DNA TGCAGCGTAAACGGGACTAGCAAACCACCCGGAGGGTTCTTC. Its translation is CSVNGTSKPPGGFF.

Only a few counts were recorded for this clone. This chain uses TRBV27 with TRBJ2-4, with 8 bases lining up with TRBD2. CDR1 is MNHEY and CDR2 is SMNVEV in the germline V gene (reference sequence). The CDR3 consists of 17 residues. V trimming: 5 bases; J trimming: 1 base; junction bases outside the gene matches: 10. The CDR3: CASSDPGLVLAKNIQYF. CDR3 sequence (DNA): TGTGCCAGCAGTGACCCGGGACTAGTATTGGCCAAAAACATTCAGTACTTC.

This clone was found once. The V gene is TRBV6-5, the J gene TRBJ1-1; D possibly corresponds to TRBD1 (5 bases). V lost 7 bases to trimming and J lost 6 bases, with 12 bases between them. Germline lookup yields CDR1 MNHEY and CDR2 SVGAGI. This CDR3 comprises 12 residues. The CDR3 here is CASMSGDAEAFF. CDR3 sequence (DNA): TGTGCCAGCATGTCGGGGGACGCTGAAGCTTTCTTT.

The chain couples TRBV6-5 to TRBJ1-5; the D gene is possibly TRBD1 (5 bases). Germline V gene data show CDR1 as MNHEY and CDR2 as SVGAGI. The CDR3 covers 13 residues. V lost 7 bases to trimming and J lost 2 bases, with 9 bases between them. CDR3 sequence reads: CASTAGGNQPQHF. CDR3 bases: TGTGCCAGCACGGCGGGGGGCAATCAGCCCCAGCATTTT.

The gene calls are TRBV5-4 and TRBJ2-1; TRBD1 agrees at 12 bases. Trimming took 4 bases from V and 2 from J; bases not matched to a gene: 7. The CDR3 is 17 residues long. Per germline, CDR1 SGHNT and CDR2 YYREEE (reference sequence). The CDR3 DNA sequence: TGTGCCAGCAGCCCATTCGGGGACAGGGGGCCCTACAATGAGCAGTTCTTC. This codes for CASSPFGDRGPYNEQFF.

CDR3 residues: CASSLGTGTNQPQHF. CDR3 sequence (DNA): TGCGCCAGCAGCCTCGGGACAGGGACGAACCAGCCCCAGCATTTT. The genes are TRBV4-1 and TRBJ1-5; 9 positions agree with TRBD1. The CDR3 contains 15 residues. CDR1 is MGHRA, CDR2 YSYEKL, per germline. The V segment lost 4 bases and the J segment 7 bases; nucleotides outside the gene matches: 8.

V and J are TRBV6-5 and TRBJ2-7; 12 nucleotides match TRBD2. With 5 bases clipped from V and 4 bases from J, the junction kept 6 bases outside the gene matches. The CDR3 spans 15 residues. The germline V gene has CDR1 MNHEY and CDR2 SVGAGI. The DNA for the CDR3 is TGTGCCAGCAGTCCTACGACTAGCGGGGGTTACGAGCAGTACTTC. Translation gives CASSPTTSGGYEQYF.

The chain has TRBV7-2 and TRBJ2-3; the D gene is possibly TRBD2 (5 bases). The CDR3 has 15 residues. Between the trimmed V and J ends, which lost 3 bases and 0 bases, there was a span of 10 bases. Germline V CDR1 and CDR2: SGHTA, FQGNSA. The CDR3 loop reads CASSLKSGSTDTQYF. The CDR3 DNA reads TGTGCCAGCAGCTTGAAAAGCGGTAGCACAGATACGCAGTATTTT.